These 26 T cell receptor beta chains were all obtained from the same sample, sequenced in a study of blood T cell repertoires in COVID-19. Profiled with immunoSEQ multiplex PCR; TCRdb holds only in-frame clones, not every one. This table holds about 15,000 clones, approximately 76% found once. Sequences were obtained from peripheral blood. The receptors derive from a man between 65 and 85 years old with active or convalescent COVID-19.

This clone appeared once. The J gene is TRBJ1-1, the V gene TRBV5-6; D is perhaps TRBD1 (6 bases). Trimming pared 2 bases from V and 6 bases from J, leaving 14 bases between. CDR1 and CDR2 (germline): SGHDT, YYEEEE. The CDR3 totals 14 residues. CDR3 in amino acids: CASSLSGQRAEAFF. In DNA, the CDR3 is TGTGCCAGCAGCTTAAGTGGACAGAGGGCTGAAGCTTTCTTT.

This chain uses TRBV5-1 with TRBJ1-2; TRBD1 is a possible D gene (6 bases). Between the trimmed V and J ends, which lost 4 bases and 2 bases, there was a span of 9 bases. Germline V gene lookup returns CDR1 SGHRS and CDR2 YFSETQ. There are 13 residues in the CDR3. The CDR3 reads CASSPGVNYGYTF. In DNA form, the CDR3 reads TGCGCCAGCAGCCCAGGGGTAAACTATGGCTACACCTTC.

As concerns this clone: Other nucleotide sequences in the sample specify the same CDR3. The chain is built from TRBV18 and TRBJ2-3; 9 nucleotides match TRBD1. CDR1 and CDR2 (germline): KGHSH, LQKENI. The CDR3 loop spans 15 amino acids. V was pared by 0 bases and J by 4 bases, with 2 bases of the junction left unmatched. CDR3 sequence reads: CASSPPGQGSDTQYF. In DNA form, the CDR3 reads TGTGCCAGCTCACCACCGGGACAGGGATCAGATACGCAGTATTTT.

This clone has only one observation. The chain combines TRBV28 with TRBJ2-7, with D perhaps matching TRBD2 (6 bases). Looked up from germline, CDR1 is MDHEN and CDR2 is SYDVKM. This CDR3 has 14 residues. Trimming took off 5 bases at V and 4 bases at J, with 15 bases between the two ends. The CDR3 loop reads CASSASGLPYEQYF. In DNA, the CDR3 is TGTGCCAGCAGTGCATCGGGACTCCCATACGAGCAGTACTTC. Using reference TRBV28 and TRBJ2-7 for the parts outside the CDR3, the full variable domain is DVKVTQSSRYLVKRTGEKVFLECVQDMDHENMFWYRQDPGLGLRLIYFSYDVKMKEKGDIPEGYSVSREKKERFSLILESASTNQTSMYLCASSASGLPYEQYFGPGTRLTVT.

The chain links TRBV19 to TRBJ2-7; 8 bases are a match to TRBD2. V lost 3 bases and J lost 3; bases outside the gene matches: 7. CDR3 length: 15 amino acids. CDR1 is LNHDA, CDR2 SQIVND, per germline (reference sequence). CDR3 DNA: TGTGCCAGTAGTATCACGGCGGGGGGCGGCTACGAGCAGTACTTC. It yields the protein CASSITAGGGYEQYF.

The chain carries TRBV6-5 and TRBJ2-7; weak D call: TRBD1 (5 bases). Germline V lookup: CDR1 MNHEY, CDR2 SVGAGI. The V end was cut by 6 bases, the J end by 3 bases, with 18 bases between. The length of the CDR3 is 15 residues. Here the CDR3 DNA reads TGTGCCAGCAGGACTTCAGGGCTCCCCTTCTACGAGCAGTACTTC. Protein sequence: CASRTSGLPFYEQYF.

The CDR3: CASSLYGGGKLFF. The CDR3 nucleotides read TGTGCCAGCAGCTTGTACGGGGGAGGTAAACTGTTTTTT. This chain joins TRBV5-4 and TRBJ1-4; D perhaps matches TRBD1 (5 bases). Trimming stripped 1 base from V and 11 bases from J, with 12 bases between. Germline loops: CDR1 SGHNT, CDR2 YYREEE (reference sequence). This CDR3 is 13 amino acids long.

The chain is built from TRBV5-6 and TRBJ1-2; 9 bases line up with TRBD1. Germline CDR1 and CDR2: SGHDT and YYEEEE. The CDR3 is 14 amino acids. V was clipped by 4 bases and J by 8 bases; unmatched bases: 9. CDR3 in DNA: TGTGCCAGCAGCCCGGGACAGGGCGTGAGGGGCTACACCTTC. Translated: CASSPGQGVRGYTF.

The chain combines TRBV3-1 (or the pseudogene TRBV3-2) with TRBJ2-1; 13 bases agree with TRBD2. CDR1 is LGHDT and CDR2 is YNNKEL in the germline V gene (reference sequence). CDR3 length: 16 residues. J gave up 5 bases and V 4 bases, and 5 bases lay outside the gene matches. CDR3 DNA: TGTGCCAGCAGCCTGCTCGGGACTAGCGGGAACAATGAGCAGTTCTTC. Its translation: CASSLLGTSGNNEQFF.

This chain connects TRBV7-8 to TRBJ2-7; 8 bases map to TRBD1. The germline V gene encodes CDR1 SGHVS and CDR2 FQNEAQ. This CDR3 comprises 13 residues. After removal of 7 bases from V and 3 bases from J, the junction contained 5 bases not matched to a gene. The CDR3 coding sequence is TGTGCCAGCATTAAAACAGGGGGCTACGAGCAGTACTTC. Translating gives CASIKTGGYEQYF.

The J gene is TRBJ2-3, the V gene TRBV24-1; a possible D gene is TRBD2 (5 bases). The V end lost 4 bases, the J end lost 0 bases, and 13 bases lay between the germline ends. The germline CDR1 and CDR2 sequences are KGHDR and SFDVKD. The CDR3 loop spans 16 amino acids. The CDR3 sequence is CATSDAGVSSTDTQYF. The CDR3, as DNA: TGTGCCACCAGTGACGCCGGGGTCTCTAGCACAGATACGCAGTATTTT.

A remark on this clone: This sample includes further DNA sequences coding for the same CDR3. The chain combines TRBV2 with TRBJ2-3; 8 bases are a match to TRBD2. The CDR3 consists of 15 residues. In germline, CDR1 is SNHLY, CDR2 FYNNEI. The ends lost 11 bases at V and 5 bases at J; junction bases unmatched: 15. DNA of the CDR3: TGTGCCCGCGGGGGGACTTTGGGGGGGCAAGATACGCAGTATTTT. Translating gives CARGGTLGGQDTQYF. Full variable domain (outside the CDR3, taken from reference TRBV2 and TRBJ2-3): EPEVTQTPSHQVTQMGQEVILRCVPISNHLYFYWYRQILGQKVEFLVSFYNNEISEKSEIFDDQFSVERPDGSNFTLKIRSTKLEDSAMYFCARGGTLGGQDTQYFGPGTRLTVL.

The gene calls are TRBV7-2 and TRBJ2-5; 9 bases agree with TRBD2. CDR3 length: 15 residues. V was pared by 3 bases and J by 9 bases, with 11 bases of the junction left unmatched. Germline values: CDR1 SGHTA, CDR2 FQGNSA. CDR3 nucleotide sequence: TGTGCCAGCAGCTTTGGTGGCGGGAGGGGCGGGGCCCAGTACTTC. It codes for CASSFGGGRGGAQYF.

The rearrangement uses TRBV5-1 and TRBJ1-3; weak D call: TRBD1 (5 bases). V was cut by 4 bases and J by 0 bases, with 8 bases left in between. The germline V gene has CDR1 SGHRS and CDR2 YFSETQ. This CDR3 region has 14 residues. The CDR3 DNA is TGCGCCAGCAGCACGGGACTCTCTGGAAACACCATATATTTT. Translation gives CASSTGLSGNTIYF.

This clone was observed a few times. The J gene is TRBJ1-1, the V gene TRBV6-1; perhaps TRBD1 as D (6 bases). Trimming removed 2 bases at V and 1 base at J, with 8 bases between. Germline-derived CDR1 and CDR2 are MNHNS and SASEGT. The CDR3 has 14 residues. The CDR3 is CASSELQGNTEAFF. The CDR3 coding sequence is TGTGCCAGCAGTGAACTACAGGGGAACACTGAAGCTTTCTTT.

V usage is TRBV2 and J usage is TRBJ1-1, with a weak D call TRBD1 (6 bases). CDR1 and CDR2 (germline): SNHLY, FYNNEI. The CDR3 covers 13 residues. The ends were cut back, 6 bases at V and 10 bases at J, with 18 bases in the middle. Here the CDR3 DNA reads TGTGCCAGCAGGAAGGACAGCCAACTAGGAGCTTTCTTT. Its protein is CASRKDSQLGAFF.

The rearrangement joins TRBV5-4 to TRBJ2-1, with 12 bases that match TRBD2. V trimming: 4 bases; J trimming: 0 bases; junction bases outside the gene matches: 8. Per germline, CDR1 SGHNT and CDR2 YYREEE (reference sequence). The CDR3 is 18 residues long. This chain's CDR3 is CASSPGLAGPGSYNEQFF. DNA for the CDR3: TGTGCCAGCAGCCCCGGACTAGCGGGGCCAGGCTCCTACAATGAGCAGTTCTTC.

The rearrangement links TRBV11-3 to TRBJ2-7, with 10 bases lining up with TRBD1. From germline, CDR1 is SGHNT and CDR2 YENEEA. This CDR3 comprises 14 residues. With 5 bases clipped from V and 2 bases from J, the junction kept 3 bases outside the gene matches. CDR3 loop: CASSLGQGTYEQYF. The CDR3 DNA reads TGTGCCAGCAGCCTGGGACAGGGGACCTACGAGCAGTACTTC. The full variable domain, completed using reference TRBV11-3 and TRBJ2-7, is EAGVVQSPRYKIIEKKQPVAFWCNPISGHNTLYWYLQNLGQGPELLIRYENEEAVDDSQLPKDRFSAERLKGVDSTLKIQPAELGDSAVYLCASSLGQGTYEQYFGPGTRLTVT.

The genes are TRBV30 and TRBJ1-1, with 9 bases identical to TRBD1. The CDR3 contains 14 residues. The V gene's germline CDR1 is GTSNPN and CDR2 SVGIG (reference sequence). V was clipped by 3 bases and J by 1 base; unmatched bases: 3. CDR3 in DNA: TGTGCCTGGAGAACAGGGGGCGGGAACACTGAAGCTTTCTTT. Amino acid sequence: CAWRTGGGNTEAFF.

The chain uses TRBV27 and TRBJ2-5; 7 bases agree with TRBD2. There are 14 residues in the CDR3. In germline, CDR1 is MNHEY, CDR2 SMNVEV (reference sequence). V gave up 6 bases and J gave up 1 base; unmatched junction bases: 5. As DNA, the CDR3 is TGTGCCAGCAGCATTAGCGGGTCCCAAGAGACCCAGTACTTC. Protein: CASSISGSQETQYF.

This sequence joins TRBV2 and TRBJ1-6; D uncertain. The CDR3 spans 15 residues. Germline CDR1 reads SNHLY; CDR2 reads FYNNEI. The V end was cut by 2 bases, the J end by 7 bases, with 12 bases between. The CDR3 loop is CASSEWQAINSPLHF. DNA for the CDR3: TGTGCCAGCAGTGAATGGCAGGCCATCAATTCACCCCTCCACTTT.

The rearrangement joins TRBV28 to TRBJ1-1; TRBD1 matches at 7 bases. The germline V gene encodes CDR1 MDHEN and CDR2 SYDVKM. This CDR3 is built from 17 residues. V shed 6 bases, J shed 1 base, and the junction held 14 bases outside the gene matches. Here the CDR3 DNA reads TGTGCCAGCAGAGAATTCAGGGGGGCGACCGAGAACACTGAAGCTTTCTTT. It yields the protein CASREFRGATENTEAFF.

The V call is TRBV5-1, the J call TRBJ2-1; 8 nucleotides align to TRBD2. V lost 1 base, J lost 4 bases, and 7 bases stayed unmatched. Germline V gene data show CDR1 as SGHRS and CDR2 as YFSETQ. The CDR3 has 16 residues. The CDR3 coding sequence is TGCGCCAGCAGCTTGTTTAGCGGGGCCCTATACAATGAGCAGTTCTTC. Translated, it gives CASSLFSGALYNEQFF.

The chain uses TRBV7-2 and TRBJ2-7; no clear D gene. V lost 1 base, J lost 0 bases, and 16 bases lay in between. The germline V gene encodes CDR1 SGHTA and CDR2 FQGNSA. The length of the CDR3 is 17 residues. This CDR3 is CASSLVRGVETSYEQYF. The CDR3 DNA follows: TGTGCCAGCAGCTTAGTCCGCGGAGTGGAAACCTCCTACGAGCAGTACTTC.

The J gene is TRBJ2-1, the V gene TRBV2, with D perhaps matching TRBD1 (7 bases). The CDR3 consists of 13 residues. Trimming took off 7 bases at V and 5 bases at J, with 12 bases between the two ends. Germline V gives CDR1 SNHLY, CDR2 FYNNEI. The CDR3 sequence: CASTRDSNNEQFF. In DNA form, the CDR3 reads TGTGCCAGCACGCGGGACAGCAACAATGAGCAGTTCTTC.

The chain couples TRBV11-2 to TRBJ1-2; perhaps TRBD1 as D (6 bases). V lost 5 bases and J lost 6, with 19 bases in between. The CDR3 has 15 amino acids. Germline CDR1 is SGHAT and CDR2 is FQNNGV. The CDR3 DNA reads as TGTGCCAGCAGCCGGACAGACTCGACCACAAATGGCTACACCTTC. It translates to CASSRTDSTTNGYTF. The full variable domain, rest sourced from reference TRBV11-2 and TRBJ1-2, is EAGVAQSPRYKIIEKRQSVAFWCNPISGHATLYWYQQILGQGPKLLIQFQNNGVVDDSQLPKDRFSAERLKGVDSTLKIQPAKLEDSAVYLCASSRTDSTTNGYTFGSGTRLTVV.